The clone carrying this T cell receptor (beta chain) appeared a few times. The antigen is not known. TCRdb keeps only in-frame clones here, not all; method: immunoSEQ multiplex PCR. The data contain about 140,000 clones, more than 90% of them singletons. This CDR3 has 17 amino acids. Per germline, CDR1 ENHRY and CDR2 SYGVKD. J gave up 5 bases and V 8 bases, and 18 bases lay outside the gene matches. The entry originates in a study of T cell responses to AZD1222 COVID-19 vaccine. Findings and limits, study-wide: Spike-wide coverage was observed for vaccine-associated CD4 TCRs, with dominant responses at 160-218 and 743-854. It should be noted that donors were predominantly white British and more often female, and clonal diversity was possibly underestimated. Repertoires were obtained only post-peak T cell response.

The sequence was collected from an adult in good health. This chain connects TRBV10-3 to TRBJ2-3, with 8 positions matching TRBD1. Sequences were derived from peripheral blood, sampled on day 0 of AZD1222 vaccination. As DNA, the CDR3 is TGTGCCATCCGAGTGAATTCGAAGGACAGGGACATAGATACGCAGTATTTT. It encodes CAIRVNSKDRDIDTQYF.